This T cell receptor (beta chain) was identified during a study of human T cells and chemical hapten exposure. V was clipped by 3 bases and J by 2 bases, with 9 bases between them. CDR1 and CDR2 (germline): SGHTA, FQGNSA. CDR3 size: 14 residues. Stated time point: patch test 1, 2 weeks after DPC sensitization. The treatment was: therapeutic diphenylcyclopropenone sensitization with weekly scalp DPC. Alopecia patients, 18 to 70 years old and DPC-suitable, served as donors. TCRdb reprocessed the RACE reads with MiXCR, giving one entry per CDR3 protein. The sample includes 370,000 or so distinct CDR3 sequences, 4% to 5.5% of them seen just once.

The receptor was derived from a woman between 50 and 59 years old with alopecia areata. Some clones in this sample may be carry-over from other donors' samples. V is TRBV7-2 and J is TRBJ2-3, with unresolved D. The source material was whole blood, sampled in connection with sensitization to the hapten diphenylcyclopropenone (DPC). As DNA, the CDR3 is TGTGCCAGCAGCTTGGATGTGGCCACAGATACGCAGTATTTT. Residues: CASSLDVATDTQYF.